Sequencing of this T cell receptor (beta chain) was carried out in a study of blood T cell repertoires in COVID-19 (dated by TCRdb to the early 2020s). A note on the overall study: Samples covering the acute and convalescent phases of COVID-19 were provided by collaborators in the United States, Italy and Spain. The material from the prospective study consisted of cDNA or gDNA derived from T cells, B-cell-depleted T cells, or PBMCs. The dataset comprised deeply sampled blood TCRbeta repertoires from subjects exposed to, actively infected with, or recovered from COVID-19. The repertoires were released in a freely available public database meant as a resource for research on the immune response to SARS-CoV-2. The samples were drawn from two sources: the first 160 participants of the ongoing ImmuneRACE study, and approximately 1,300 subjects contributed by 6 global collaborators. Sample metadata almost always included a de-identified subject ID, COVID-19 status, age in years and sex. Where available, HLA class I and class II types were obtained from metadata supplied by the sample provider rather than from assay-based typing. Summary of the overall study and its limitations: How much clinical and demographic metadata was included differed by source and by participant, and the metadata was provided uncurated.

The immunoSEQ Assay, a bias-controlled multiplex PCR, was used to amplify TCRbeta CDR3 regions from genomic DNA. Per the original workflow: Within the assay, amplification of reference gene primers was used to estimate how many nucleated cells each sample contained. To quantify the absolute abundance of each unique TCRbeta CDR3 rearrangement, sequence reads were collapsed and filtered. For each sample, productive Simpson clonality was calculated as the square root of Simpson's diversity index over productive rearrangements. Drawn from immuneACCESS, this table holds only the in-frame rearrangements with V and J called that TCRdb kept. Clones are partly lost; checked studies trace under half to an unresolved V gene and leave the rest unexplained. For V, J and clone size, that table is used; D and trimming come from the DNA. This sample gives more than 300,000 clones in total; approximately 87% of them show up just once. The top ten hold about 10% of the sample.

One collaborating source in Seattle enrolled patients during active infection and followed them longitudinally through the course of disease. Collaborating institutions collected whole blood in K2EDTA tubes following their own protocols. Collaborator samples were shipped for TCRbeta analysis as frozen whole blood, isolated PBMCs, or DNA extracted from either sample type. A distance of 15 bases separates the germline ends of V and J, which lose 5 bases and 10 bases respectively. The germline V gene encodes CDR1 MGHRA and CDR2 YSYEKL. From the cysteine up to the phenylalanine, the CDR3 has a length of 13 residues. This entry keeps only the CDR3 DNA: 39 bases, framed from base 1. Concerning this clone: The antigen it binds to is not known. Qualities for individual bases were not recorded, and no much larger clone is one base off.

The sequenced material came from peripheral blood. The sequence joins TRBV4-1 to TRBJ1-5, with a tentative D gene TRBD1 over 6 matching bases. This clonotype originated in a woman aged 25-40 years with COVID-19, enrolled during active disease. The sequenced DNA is TGCGCCAGCAGCTCCAGGGGACACGATCCCCAGCATTTT. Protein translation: CASSSRGHDPQHF.